This TCR beta chain was captured in a study of blood T cell repertoires in COVID-19. Overall study context: Acute and convalescent COVID-19 samples came from the United States, Italy and Spain. T cells, B-cell-depleted T cells, or PBMCs supplied cDNA or gDNA.

Participants were aged roughly 18 to 95 years, lived in around 25 US areas, and enrolled virtually. Repertoires were generated with immunoSEQ multiplex PCR, while TCRdb's copy carries only in-frame clones and drops some. The table lists approximately 270,000 clones, about nine tenths of them singletons. The CDR3 runs to 16 residues. Per the germline V gene, CDR1 is MNHEY and CDR2 is SMNVEV (reference sequence). Trimming removed 5 bases at V and 0 bases at J, with 14 bases between. This sequence was found in a woman aged 25 to 45 with acute COVID-19. This chain links TRBV27 with TRBJ1-5; no definite D call. The sequenced sample consisted of PBMCs or T cells enriched from blood (not recorded which). CDR3 coding DNA: TGTGCCAGCAGTCCCTACAGAATTCATAGCAATCAGCCCCAGCATTTT. It yields the protein CASSPYRIHSNQPQHF.